This T cell receptor (beta chain) was identified during a study of shared clonotypes between healthy human individuals. Whole-study results and caveats: An expected dependence of interdonor clonotype sharing on sequencing depth was noted.

V was pared by 5 bases and J by 4 bases, with 4 bases of the junction left unmatched. The CDR3 runs 14 residues. CDR1 and CDR2 from the germline V gene are LNHDA and SQIVND (reference sequence). TCRdb's table, derived via immunoSEQ multiplex PCR, lists solely in-frame clones and lacks some. The sample lists 2 million to 2.5 million clones, under 97% occurring once. This clone came up a few times. The antigen remains undetermined. This chain links TRBV19 with TRBJ1-4; the match to TRBD1 covers 7 bases. The source of this sequence is a young man in good health. Sequencing was performed on naive CD4+ T cells sorted from blood. Subset denoted: CD45RA+ positively selected. This CDR3 is CASSGDSFNEKLFF. The CDR3 DNA reads as TGTGCCAGTAGTGGGGACAGTTTTAATGAAAAACTGTTTTTT.